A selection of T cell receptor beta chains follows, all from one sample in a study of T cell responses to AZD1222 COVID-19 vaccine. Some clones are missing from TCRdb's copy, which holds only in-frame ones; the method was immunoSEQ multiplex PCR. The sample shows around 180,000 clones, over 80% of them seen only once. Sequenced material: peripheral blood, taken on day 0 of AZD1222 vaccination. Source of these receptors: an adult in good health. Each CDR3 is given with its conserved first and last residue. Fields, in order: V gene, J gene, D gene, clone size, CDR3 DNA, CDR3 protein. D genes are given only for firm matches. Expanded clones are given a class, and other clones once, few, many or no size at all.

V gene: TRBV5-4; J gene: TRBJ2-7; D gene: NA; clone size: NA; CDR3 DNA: TGTGCCAGCAGCTTGGAGGGCAGCTCCTACGAGCAGTACTTC; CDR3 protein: CASSLEGSSYEQYF
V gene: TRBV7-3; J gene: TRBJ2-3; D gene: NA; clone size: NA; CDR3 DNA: TGTGCCAGCAGCTTCGGACTGGGGGATACGCAGTATTTT; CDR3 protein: CASSFGLGDTQYF
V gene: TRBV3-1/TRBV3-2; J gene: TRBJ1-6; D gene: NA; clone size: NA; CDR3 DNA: TGTGCCAGCAGCCCAGCAGGTCTTAATTCACCCCTCCACTTT; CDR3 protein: CASSPAGLNSPLHF
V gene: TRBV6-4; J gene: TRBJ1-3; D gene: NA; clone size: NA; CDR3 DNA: TGTGCCAGCAGTGAAACCACAGGGCACGGGCCTGGAAACACCATATATTTT; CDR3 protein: CASSETTGHGPGNTIYF
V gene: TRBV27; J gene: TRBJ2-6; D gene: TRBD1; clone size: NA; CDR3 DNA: TGTGCCAGCAGTCCGTCGACAGGGCTAGACCCATCTGGGGCCAACGTCCTGACTTTC; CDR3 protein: CASSPSTGLDPSGANVLTF
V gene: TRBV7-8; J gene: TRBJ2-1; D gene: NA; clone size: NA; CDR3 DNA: TGTGCCAGCAGCTTAGAGGGGCTAGCTGCTGGGCAGTTCTTC; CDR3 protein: CASSLEGLAAGQFF
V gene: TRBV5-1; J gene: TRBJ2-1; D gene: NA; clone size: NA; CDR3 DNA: TGCGCCAGCAGCTTGGTGTGGGGAAGCTCCTACAATGAGCAGTTCTTC; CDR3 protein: CASSLVWGSSYNEQFF
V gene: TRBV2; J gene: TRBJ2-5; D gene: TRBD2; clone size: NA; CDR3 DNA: TGTGCCAGCCCTGGGAGGGGAGGAGAGACCCAGTACTTC; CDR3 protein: CASPGRGGETQYF
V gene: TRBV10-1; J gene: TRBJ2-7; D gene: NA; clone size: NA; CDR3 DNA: TGCGCCAGCAGTGATAAAGGGAAAAACGAGCAGTACTTC; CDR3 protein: CASSDKGKNEQYF
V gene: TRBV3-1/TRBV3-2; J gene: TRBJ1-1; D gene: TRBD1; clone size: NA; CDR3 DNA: TGTGCCAGCAGCCAATGGGGGACAGGGAACACTGAAGCTTTCTTT; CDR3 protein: CASSQWGTGNTEAFF
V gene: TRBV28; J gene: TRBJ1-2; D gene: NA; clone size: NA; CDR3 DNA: TGTGCCAGCAGTTCTCCGGGGGCGGGGGGTTATCGCTACACCTTC; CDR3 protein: CASSSPGAGGYRYTF
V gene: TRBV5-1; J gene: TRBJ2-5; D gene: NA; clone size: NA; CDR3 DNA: TGCGCCAGCAGCTTGGGAGTCAGCGAGGGGGAGACCCAGTACTTC; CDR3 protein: CASSLGVSEGETQYF
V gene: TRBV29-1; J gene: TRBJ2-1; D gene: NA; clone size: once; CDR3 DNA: TGCAGCGTTGTTGGGACGGACCCCTACAATGAGCAGTTCTTC; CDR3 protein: CSVVGTDPYNEQFF
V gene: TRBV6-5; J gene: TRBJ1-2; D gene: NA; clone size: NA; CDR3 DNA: TGTGCCAGCAGCCCCTATGGCTACACCTTC; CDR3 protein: CASSPYGYTF
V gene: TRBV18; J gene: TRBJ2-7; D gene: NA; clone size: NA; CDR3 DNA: TGTGCCAGCTCGGCCGGGACATGGGAGCAGTACTTC; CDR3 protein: CASSAGTWEQYF
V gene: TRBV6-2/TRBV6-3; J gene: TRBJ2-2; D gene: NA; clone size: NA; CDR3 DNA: TGTGCCAGCAGTATCCCAGGCGGGTTCGGGGAGCTGTTTTTT; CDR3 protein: CASSIPGGFGELFF
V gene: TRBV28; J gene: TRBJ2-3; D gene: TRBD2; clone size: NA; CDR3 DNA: TGTGCCAGCAGTTCCCCGACTAGCGGGTTTGGTACAGATACGCAGTATTTT; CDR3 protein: CASSSPTSGFGTDTQYF
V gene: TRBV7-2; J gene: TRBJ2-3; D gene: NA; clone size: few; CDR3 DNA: TGTGCCAGCGCAGAGGCCGGGTTCTACACAGATACGCAGTATTTT; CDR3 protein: CASAEAGFYTDTQYF
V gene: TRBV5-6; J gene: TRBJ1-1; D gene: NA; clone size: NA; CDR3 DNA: TGTGCCAGCAGTGAGTTGAACACTGAAGCTTTCTTT; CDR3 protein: CASSELNTEAFF
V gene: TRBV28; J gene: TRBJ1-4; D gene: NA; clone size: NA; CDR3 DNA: TGTGCCAGCAGTATGGGACAAAGCAATGAAAAACTGTTTTTT; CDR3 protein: CASSMGQSNEKLFF
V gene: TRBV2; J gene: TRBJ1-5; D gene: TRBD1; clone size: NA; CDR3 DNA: TGTGCCAGCAGTCCCGACAGGGAATATCAGCCCCAGCATTTT; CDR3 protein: CASSPDREYQPQHF
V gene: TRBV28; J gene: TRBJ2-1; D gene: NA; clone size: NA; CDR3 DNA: TGTGCCAGCAGTCTAAGCTACAATGAGCAGTTCTTC; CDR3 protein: CASSLSYNEQFF
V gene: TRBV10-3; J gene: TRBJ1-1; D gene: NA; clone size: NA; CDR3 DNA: TGTGCCATCAGTGTCTTAATGACAGGCCTTAACACTGAAGCTTTCTTT; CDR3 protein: CAISVLMTGLNTEAFF
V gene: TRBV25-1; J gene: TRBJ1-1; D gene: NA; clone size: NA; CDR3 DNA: TGTGCCAGCAGTGAAAGGGGGAATCGAGGAGCTTTCTTT; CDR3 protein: CASSERGNRGAFF
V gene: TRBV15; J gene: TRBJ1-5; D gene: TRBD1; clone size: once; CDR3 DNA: TGTGCCACCAGCAGGGACAGGGCTTTACAGCCCCAGCATTTT; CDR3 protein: CATSRDRALQPQHF
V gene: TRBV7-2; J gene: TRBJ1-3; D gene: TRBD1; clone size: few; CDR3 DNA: TGTGCCAGCAGCTTCGGGACAGGGGGCGGAGGAAACACCATATATTTT; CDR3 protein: CASSFGTGGGGNTIYF
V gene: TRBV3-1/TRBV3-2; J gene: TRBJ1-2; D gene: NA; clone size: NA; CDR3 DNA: TGTGCCAGCAGCCCCATCGGACAGACGTATGGCTACACCTTC; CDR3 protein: CASSPIGQTYGYTF
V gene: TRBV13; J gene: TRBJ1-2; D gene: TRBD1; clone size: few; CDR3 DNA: TGTGCCAGCAGCCATCGGGGACAGGGGAGCTATGGCTACACCTTC; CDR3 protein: CASSHRGQGSYGYTF